This TCR beta chain is from a study of shared clonotypes between healthy human individuals. Study overall: Each donor contributed plates that comprised three CD4 naive, three CD4 memory, two CD8 naive and one CD8 memory. Whole-study findings and limits: A few donors had about 5% of their naive CD4 clonotypes in common.

Only in-frame clones appear in the TCRdb table, and some are missing; sequencing was by immunoSEQ multiplex PCR. Among 2,500,000 or so clones listed, 85% to 95% were seen once. About this clone itself: Antigen: not known.

A CD45RA+ naive subset and a CD45RA-negative memory subset were split from CD4+ cells. Germline CDR1 is SGHRS and CDR2 is YFSETQ. The V end lost 0 bases, the J end lost 2 bases, and 12 bases lay between the germline ends. CDR3 length: 16 amino acids. The genes are TRBV5-1 and TRBJ2-1; D remains unclear. The specimen was naive CD4+ T cells from PBMCs. Described subset: CD45RA+ positively selected. This receptor was identified in a man aged 18 to 29 in good health. Some clones in this sample may be carry-over from other donors' samples. The CDR3 nucleotides are TGCGCCAGCAGCTTGGGACTTAGGCAACCCTACAATGAGCAGTTCTTC. Translated, it gives CASSLGLRQPYNEQFF.